This TCR beta chain was captured in a study of control samples from healthy donors and cancer patients. Assay: immunoSEQ multiplex PCR; the TCRdb copy retains only in-frame clones and omits some. The data contain fewer than 150,000 clones, roughly 90% of them seen just once; the ten biggest clones take up around 7.9%. Germline V lookup: CDR1 SGDLS, CDR2 YYNGEE. The CDR3 totals 12 residues. Trimming removed 0 bases at V and 8 bases at J, with 8 bases between. The chain recombines TRBV9 with TRBJ1-2; no reliable D call. Material: blood. The TCR comes from a man aged 18 to 30 in good health. CDR3 nucleotides: TGTGCCAGCAGCGTAGGAGTAGGAGGCTACACCTTC. Protein product: CASSVGVGGYTF.